This TCR beta chain was found in a study of T cells in Graves' hyperthyroidism and ophthalmopathy. Of note for this clonotype: A much larger clone differs from this one at a single base, so this may be a read error.

Template material for amplifying TCR beta CDR3 regions consisted of RNA transcripts. The HTBI primer set drove a first-round RT-PCR of the TCR CDR3. Via MiXCR, TCRdb re-called the multiplex PCR reads, giving one row per CDR3 protein. Altogether 350,000 to 400,000 distinct CDR3 sequences are present, around 14% being singletons, with the ten largest covering 32%. The CDR3 totals 18 residues. Germline V gene lookup returns CDR1 SGHRS and CDR2 YFSETQ. The chain recombines TRBV5-1 with TRBJ2-3, with TRBD1 as a possible D gene (5 bases). The J call may be incorrect, as the DNA end agrees better with TRBJ1-5. The sample was blood. The clonotype was recovered from a woman in her thirties with Graves' hyperthyroidism. The CDR3 region is CASSLKGTSGRAVDTQHF. The CDR3 DNA reads TGTGCCAGCAGCTTAAAGGGGACTAGCGGGAGGGCCGTAGATACGCAGCATTTT.